The 17 T cell receptor beta chains below all came from one sample that was sequenced in a study of identical twins. From the 5' RACE reads, TCRdb called clonotypes with MiXCR, one entry per CDR3 protein. The sample has roughly 1.6 million distinct CDR3 sequences; less than 35% are singletons. Sample: cord blood. The receptors were gathered from a newborn girl in good health.

The V gene is TRBV12-5, the J gene TRBJ2-1, with 10 bases that match TRBD2. CDR1 LGHNT and CDR2 FRNRAP come from the germline V gene. J gave up 12 bases and V 3 bases, and 14 bases lay outside the gene matches. The length of the CDR3 is 16 residues. CDR3 region: CASGFRVAGGFWAQFF. CDR3 bases: TGTGCTAGTGGTTTTAGAGTAGCGGGAGGTTTTTGGGCGCAGTTCTTC.

J is TRBJ2-5 and V is TRBV5-1; 8 bases agree with TRBD1. Germline lookup yields CDR1 SGHRS and CDR2 YFSETQ. The junction had 4 bases not matched to a gene; V was cut back by 0 bases and J by 0 bases. The CDR3 runs 16 residues. Written as DNA, the CDR3 is TGCGCCAGCAGCTTGGCAGGGGGCCTGTACCAAGAGACCCAGTACTTC. Amino acid sequence: CASSLAGGLYQETQYF.

This sequence joins TRBV27 and TRBJ1-2; 10 nucleotides align to TRBD1. Germline CDR1 MNHEY, CDR2 SMNVEV (reference sequence). This CDR3 contains 14 residues. V was clipped by 6 bases and J by 8 bases; unmatched bases: 9. CDR3 residues: CASRYDRGPGGYTF. CDR3 in DNA: TGTGCCAGCAGGTACGACAGGGGGCCAGGGGGCTACACCTTC.

This clonotype came up a few times. The rearrangement links TRBV29-1 to TRBJ1-1; no clear D. V gave up 4 bases and J gave up 5 bases, with 17 bases separating them. This CDR3 has 14 amino acids. The germline V gene has CDR1 SQVTM and CDR2 ANQGSEA. As DNA, the CDR3 is TGCAGCGTTGGAAAGTCCAGTTCGAGGACTGAAGCTTTCTTT. This encodes CSVGKSSSRTEAFF.

This clonotype has ten or more counts. The chain recombines TRBV6-1 with TRBJ1-2; D remains ambiguous. The V gene lost 2 bases and the J gene lost 8 bases, with 6 bases spanning the gap. CDR3 length: 11 amino acids. Germline V lookup: CDR1 MNHNS, CDR2 SASEGT. For the CDR3, the DNA is TGTGCCAGCAGTGAAAGGTGGGGCTACACCTTC. This encodes CASSERWGYTF.

The sample holds one count of this clonotype. The chain has TRBV24-1 and TRBJ2-1; 15 nucleotides align to TRBD2. CDR1 is KGHDR, CDR2 SFDVKD, per germline. The CDR3 spans 19 residues. Losses at the gene ends were 10 bases for V and 3 bases for J; bases not matched to a gene: 15. The CDR3: CATRHSGTSGRTFYNEQFF. The CDR3 nucleotides read TGTGCCACGCGACACTCCGGGACTAGCGGGAGGACCTTCTACAATGAGCAGTTCTTC.

V is TRBV7-9 and J is TRBJ2-7; 8 positions match TRBD2. Germline CDR1 and CDR2: SEHNR and FQNEAQ (reference sequence). With 6 bases clipped from V and 5 bases from J, the junction kept 9 bases outside the gene matches. The CDR3 runs 14 residues. The CDR3 region is CASSKRELLDEQYF. The CDR3, as DNA: TGTGCCAGCAGTAAGCGGGAGCTCTTGGACGAGCAGTACTTC.

Of note for this clonotype: The junction differs from germline at one of its ends, possibly a read error. As DNA, the CDR3 is TGTGCCAGCAGCTTAGCACTAGCGGGGAACAATGAGCAGTACTTC. Protein: CASSLALAGNNEQYF. This chain links TRBV5-1 with TRBJ2-5; 10 bases map to TRBD2. The CDR3 length is 15 residues. Germline CDR1 reads SGHRS; CDR2 reads YFSETQ.

This chain uses TRBV24-1 with TRBJ2-7, with TRBD1 matching over 8 bases. J gave up 5 bases and V 3 bases, and 8 bases lay outside the gene matches. The CDR3 extends over 15 amino acids. CDR1 and CDR2 (germline): KGHDR, SFDVKD. For the CDR3, the DNA is TGTGCCACCAGTGATCCCAACCCGACAGGGGACGAGCAGTACTTC. This gives the protein CATSDPNPTGDEQYF.

This clonotype was picked up a small number of times. The rearrangement links TRBV12-3 or TRBV12-4 to TRBJ2-7; 10 nucleotides match TRBD1. The CDR3 has 16 amino acids. Trimming cost V 4 bases and J 1 base; bases outside gene matches: 7. In nucleotides, the CDR3 is TGTGCCAGCAGTTCTCAGGACAGGGGGGAATCCTACGAGCAGTACTTC. This gives the protein CASSSQDRGESYEQYF.

The rearrangement links TRBV7-2 to TRBJ2-3; maybe TRBD2 (5 bases). The CDR3 covers 16 residues. CDR1 is SGHTA and CDR2 is FQGNSA in the germline V gene. V was pared by 0 bases and J by 4 bases, with 14 bases between. CDR3 protein: CASSLAVTRFADTQYF. Written as DNA, the CDR3 is TGTGCCAGCAGCTTAGCGGTCACTAGATTTGCAGATACGCAGTATTTT.

The genes are TRBV25-1 and TRBJ1-2; TRBD1 might be the D (6 bases). The CDR3 spans 14 residues. V shed 3 bases and J shed 4 bases, with 12 bases lying between them. The V gene's germline CDR1 is MGHDK and CDR2 SYGVNS. DNA of the CDR3: TGTGCCAGCAGTGATTCTGACAGGAGCTATGGCTACACCTTC. Its protein is CASSDSDRSYGYTF.

This clonotype was counted only a few times. This chain joins TRBV15 and TRBJ1-5; no firm D call. The germline V and J ends were trimmed by 0 bases and 3 bases, with 12 bases remaining between them. CDR1 LNHNV and CDR2 YYDKDF come from the germline V gene (reference sequence). The CDR3 sequence is 16 residues long. This chain's CDR3 is CATSRDAAGFNQPQHF. In nucleotides, the CDR3 is TGTGCCACCAGCAGAGATGCGGCAGGATTCAATCAGCCCCAGCATTTT.

The table lists this clonotype with a few counts. The chain links TRBV6-1 to TRBJ2-7; D uncertain. This CDR3 is 16 amino acids long. The V end lost 1 base, the J end lost 5 bases, and 18 bases lay between the germline ends. In germline, CDR1 is MNHNS, CDR2 SASEGT. Here the CDR3 DNA reads TGTGCCAGCAGTGAAGACGGCACCCGTCGTTTGCACGAGCAGTACTTC. The encoded protein is CASSEDGTRRLHEQYF.

Comment on this clonotype: One end of the junction fails to match germline, which may point to a read error. This chain links TRBV15 with TRBJ1-2; D call uncertain. This CDR3 has 15 residues. CDR1 is LNHNV, CDR2 YYDKDF, per germline (reference sequence). The CDR3 region has the DNA TGTGCCACCAGCAGAGTTCGTGAGGGTTGGGATGGCGACACCTTC. Its protein is CATSRVREGWDGDTF.

The chain combines TRBV27 with TRBJ2-3, with D uncertain. V lost 5 bases and J 1 base, leaving 16 bases between the germline ends. Germline V gene sequence: CDR1 MNHEY, CDR2 SMNVEV (reference sequence). The CDR3 has 16 residues. CDR3 residues: CASSGLVYPRTDTQYF. CDR3 coding DNA: TGTGCCAGCAGTGGGTTAGTGTACCCCCGCACAGATACGCAGTATTTT.

This clonotype occurred a few times. The chain couples TRBV14 to TRBJ2-3, with 7 positions matching TRBD1. V dropped 6 bases and J dropped 2; count of bases not matched to a gene: 5. CDR3 length equals 14 residues. CDR1 is SGHDN and CDR2 is FVKESK in the germline V gene. The CDR3 is CASSARGFTDTQYF. The CDR3 coding sequence is TGTGCCAGCAGTGCCAGGGGGTTCACAGATACGCAGTATTTT. Full variable domain (rest looked up from reference TRBV14 and TRBJ2-3): EAGVTQFPSHSVIEKGQTVTLRCDPISGHDNLYWYRRVMGKEIKFLLHFVKESKQDESGMPNNRFLAERTGGTYSTLKVQPAELEDSGVYFCASSARGFTDTQYFGPGTRLTVL.